This T cell receptor beta chain was identified in a study of OX40 agonist ivuxolimab in advanced cancers. Study in general: Patients were treated with intravenous ivuxolimab, dosed at 0.01 to 10 mg/kg and infused every 2 weeks. The dose-escalation group included hepatocellular carcinoma, melanoma, renal cell carcinoma and head and neck cancer. Enrollees could have had prior anti-PD-1, anti-PD-L1 or anti-CTLA-4 therapy, which 40% had received. Study outcomes and limitations: The 0.1-3.0 mg/kg partial responders had among the lowest clonal expansion.

The CDR3 sequence is 15 residues long. Germline V lookup: CDR1 MNHNS, CDR2 SASEGT. V shed 7 bases, J shed 3 bases, and the junction held 12 bases outside the gene matches. Profiled with immunoSEQ multiplex PCR; TCRdb holds only in-frame clones, not every one. The sample records around 67,000 clones, roughly 80% being singletons. With regard to this clone: No antigen is known for it.

The receptor comes from an adult with an advanced solid tumor such as melanoma, head and neck, liver or kidney cancer. The sequencing here drew on CD4+ or CD8+ T cells sorted from blood, taken in a trial of the OX40 agonist ivuxolimab. V is TRBV6-1 and J is TRBJ2-7; 7 bases are a match to TRBD1. CDR3 in DNA: TGTGCCAGCACCAAAAGCAGGGGGAGCGACTACGAGCAGTACTTC. It yields the protein CASTKSRGSDYEQYF.